Listed here are 18 T cell receptor beta chains from one sample, sequenced in a study of CD8 T cells in Susac syndrome. RNA totalling about 0.45 to 1 ug underwent reverse transcription with random hexamers. TCRdb re-analysed the immunoSEQ multiplex PCR reads in MiXCR, keeping a single row per CDR3 protein. The data contain approximately 150,000 distinct CDR3 sequences, approximately 95% of them singletons. Material for sequencing was CD4+ T cells from PBMCs. All receptors derive from a human donor in good health.

The rearrangement links TRBV5-1 to TRBJ2-7, with 7 bases identical to TRBD2. The CDR3 consists of 16 residues. Losses at the gene ends were 4 bases for V and 7 bases for J; bases not matched to a gene: 17. The V gene's germline CDR1 is SGHRS and CDR2 YFSETQ. This chain's CDR3 is CASSPHRSGGSKEQYF. The DNA of the CDR3 is TGCGCCAGCAGCCCGCACCGTTCAGGCGGGAGTAAGGAGCAGTACTTC.

The chain has TRBV20-1 and TRBJ2-7, with 10 bases fitting TRBD2. The CDR3 sequence is 16 residues long. After removal of 5 bases from V and 3 bases from J, the junction contained 13 bases not matched to a gene. The germline gives CDR1 DFQATT, CDR2 SNEGSKA (reference sequence). The CDR3 coding sequence is TGCAGTGCTCCTTCCCGGACTAGCGGTATCTTCTACGAGCAGTACTTC. It translates to CSAPSRTSGIFYEQYF.

The V call is TRBV20-1, the J call TRBJ2-2; possible D gene TRBD2, 5 bases. From germline, CDR1 is DFQATT and CDR2 SNEGSKA (reference sequence). V lost 1 base and J 4 bases, leaving 13 bases between the germline ends. The CDR3 totals 15 residues. CDR3 protein: CSARALGGPTGELFF. CDR3 nucleotides: TGCAGTGCTAGAGCCCTTGGCGGGCCCACCGGGGAGCTGTTTTTT.

This rearrangement joins TRBV20-1 to TRBJ2-3; D unresolved. The length of the CDR3 is 11 residues. V was trimmed by 5 bases and J by 2 bases, leaving 5 bases between them. CDR1 is DFQATT and CDR2 is SNEGSKA in the germline V gene (reference sequence). The CDR3 region has the DNA TGCAGTGCTGAGCACACAGATACGCAGTATTTT. Its translation: CSAEHTDTQYF.

The chain uses TRBV20-1 and TRBJ2-6, with D tentatively TRBD2 (6 bases). The germline V gene has CDR1 DFQATT and CDR2 SNEGSKA (reference sequence). The V end was cut by 6 bases, the J end by 3 bases, with 15 bases between. The CDR3 extends over 15 amino acids. CDR3 protein: CSATLASGGANVLTF. The CDR3 DNA sequence: TGCAGTGCCACCCTAGCGTCGGGTGGGGCCAACGTCCTGACTTTC.

The rearrangement links TRBV6-2 or TRBV6-3 to TRBJ1-1, with D possibly matching TRBD1 (5 bases). The CDR3 has 16 amino acids. Trimming took off 6 bases at V and 3 bases at J, with 20 bases between the two ends. CDR1 is MNHEY, CDR2 SVGEGT, per germline. The CDR3 DNA reads as TGTGCCAGCAGCGAACCCGGGACTCTGCTGTACACTGAAGCTTTCTTT. Its protein is CASSEPGTLLYTEAFF.

The V gene is TRBV29-1, the J gene TRBJ1-4, with D perhaps matching TRBD1 (5 bases). The V gene lost 7 bases and the J gene lost 0 bases, with 15 bases spanning the gap. Per the germline V gene, CDR1 is SQVTM and CDR2 is ANQGSEA. The CDR3 length is 15 residues. The CDR3 loop is CSAQGFGTTNEKLFF. The CDR3 DNA is TGCAGCGCCCAGGGATTCGGAACAACTAATGAAAAACTGTTTTTT.

This clonotype was recorded a few times. The CDR3 DNA reads TGTGCCAGCAGTAGGGGTGCCTGGGACTATGGCTACACCTTC. Translating gives CASSRGAWDYGYTF. The chain links TRBV12-3 or TRBV12-4 to TRBJ1-2; D perhaps matches TRBD1 (5 bases). This CDR3 spans 14 amino acids. Between the trimmed V and J ends, which lost 5 bases and 3 bases, there was a span of 13 bases.

This chain links TRBV11-1 with TRBJ2-7; perhaps TRBD2 as D (5 bases). This CDR3 contains 14 residues. Germline-derived CDR1 and CDR2 are SGHAT and FQDESV (reference sequence). V was trimmed by 5 bases and J by 3 bases, leaving 14 bases between them. CDR3 protein: CASSPGASLYEQYF. In nucleotides, the CDR3 is TGTGCCAGCAGCCCTGGAGCTAGCCTCTACGAGCAGTACTTC.

The chain carries TRBV7-8 and TRBJ1-1, with 8 bases fitting TRBD1. Losses at the gene ends were 5 bases for V and 1 base for J; bases not matched to a gene: 6. This CDR3 is 15 amino acids long. Per the germline V gene, CDR1 is SGHVS and CDR2 is FQNEAQ. The CDR3 DNA sequence: TGTGCCAGCAGCGAAACCGGGACAGGGAACACTGAAGCTTTCTTT. Its protein product is CASSETGTGNTEAFF. Together with reference TRBV7-8 and TRBJ1-1, the CDR3 gives the full variable domain: GAGVSQSPRYKVAKRGQDVALRCDPISGHVSLFWYQQALGQGPEFLTYFQNEAQLDKSGLPSDRFFAERPEGSVSTLKIQRTQQEDSAVYLCASSETGTGNTEAFFGQGTRLTVV.

The chain couples TRBV18 to TRBJ2-7; 8 bases line up with TRBD1. This CDR3 is built from 16 residues. With 1 base clipped from V and 7 bases from J, the junction kept 12 bases outside the gene matches. Per the germline V gene, CDR1 is KGHSH and CDR2 is LQKENI. The CDR3 protein is CASSPLGTGVLGEQYF. The CDR3 DNA is TGTGCCAGCTCACCACTGGGGACAGGAGTGTTAGGGGAGCAGTACTTC.

CDR3 nucleotide sequence: TGTGCCAGCAGCTTATGGGGAAACTATGGCTACACCTTC. Residues: CASSLWGNYGYTF. This chain joins TRBV11-2 and TRBJ1-2; D gene ambiguous. Per germline, CDR1 SGHAT and CDR2 FQNNGV. Trimming pared 2 bases from V and 2 bases from J, leaving 6 bases between. The length of the CDR3 is 13 residues.

The chain couples TRBV2 to TRBJ2-7, with a tentative D call TRBD2 (5 bases). Trimming removed 1 base at V and 5 bases at J, with 15 bases between. The length of the CDR3 is 15 residues. Germline V lookup: CDR1 SNHLY, CDR2 FYNNEI. The CDR3 nucleotides read TGTGCCAGCAGTGAAGACCCAGACCCGGGGAACGAGCAGTACTTC. Translating it yields CASSEDPDPGNEQYF.

V and J are TRBV12-3 or TRBV12-4 and TRBJ1-5; D is unresolved. V lost 3 bases and J 9 bases, leaving 12 bases between the germline ends. This CDR3 has 13 amino acids. The CDR3 DNA is TGTGCCAGCAGTTTGAACAGACAATCGCCCCAGCATTTT. Protein product: CASSLNRQSPQHF.

The chain couples TRBV2 to TRBJ2-3, with D possibly matching TRBD2 (5 bases). V gave up 8 bases and J gave up 2 bases, with 11 bases separating them. Germline CDR1 is SNHLY and CDR2 is FYNNEI. The CDR3 has 13 amino acids. Written as DNA, the CDR3 is TGTGCCAGCGCGACTACCGACACAGATACGCAGTATTTT. This sequence encodes CASATTDTDTQYF.

V gene TRBV7-6 combines with J gene TRBJ1-1; D unclear. Germline CDR1 is SGHVS and CDR2 is FNYEAQ. CDR3 length: 16 amino acids. The V and J ends lost 0 bases and 6 bases respectively, with 17 bases between them. The CDR3 is CASSLARVSGSAEAFF. DNA of the CDR3: TGTGCCAGCAGCTTAGCAAGGGTCAGTGGTAGCGCTGAAGCTTTCTTT.

This clonotype has just one count. CDR3 sequence: CATKTESYEQYF. CDR3 nucleotides: TGTGCCACCAAAACCGAGTCCTACGAGCAGTACTTC. V usage is TRBV28 and J usage is TRBJ2-7, with D uncertain. CDR1 MDHEN and CDR2 SYDVKM come from the germline V gene. There are 12 residues in the CDR3. V was trimmed by 10 bases and J by 1 base, leaving 11 bases between them. Together with reference TRBV28 and TRBJ2-7, the CDR3 gives the full variable domain: DVKVTQSSRYLVKRTGEKVFLECVQDMDHENMFWYRQDPGLGLRLIYFSYDVKMKEKGDIPEGYSVSREKKERFSLILESASTNQTSMYLCATKTESYEQYFGPGTRLTVT.

V usage is TRBV30 and J usage is TRBJ2-1; D not resolved. Per germline, CDR1 GTSNPN and CDR2 SVGIG (reference sequence). The CDR3 contains 12 residues. Trimming shortened V by 0 bases and J by 4 bases, and 4 bases separated the two germline ends. Here the CDR3 reads CAWSVGYNEQFF. The CDR3 DNA reads as TGTGCCTGGAGTGTGGGATACAATGAGCAGTTCTTC.